Below, 21 T cell receptor beta chains from the same sample are listed, as sequenced in a study of blood T cell repertoires in COVID-19. The data were produced by immunoSEQ multiplex PCR, yet TCRdb's version contains in-frame clones alone and is incomplete. The sample records around 270,000 clones, about 87% being singletons. The sample consisted of peripheral blood. The receptors shown here come from a woman aged 60-75 years with COVID-19, enrolled during active disease.

The rearrangement links TRBV11-2 to TRBJ2-3; D possibly corresponds to TRBD1 (6 bases). Trimming took 1 base from V and 2 from J, leaving 13 bases between them. CDR1 is SGHAT, CDR2 FQNNGV, per germline. There are 16 residues in the CDR3. The CDR3 region has the DNA TGTGCCAGCAGCTTAGTTGGGACACCACTCACAGATACGCAGTATTTT. It is translated as CASSLVGTPLTDTQYF.

The V and J genes are TRBV4-2 and TRBJ2-1; D remains unclear. CDR3 length: 17 residues. CDR1 and CDR2 (germline): LGHNA, YNFKEQ. V was pared by 0 bases and J by 4 bases, with 16 bases between. CDR3 bases: TGTGCCAGCAGCCAAGACTTCGGTGGGTTGAGGTACAATGAGCAGTTCTTC. This encodes CASSQDFGGLRYNEQFF.

The rearrangement uses TRBV6-5 and TRBJ2-7; 13 nucleotides match TRBD2. The CDR3 is made up of 15 amino acids. Per the germline V gene, CDR1 is MNHEY and CDR2 is SVGAGI. The J segment lost 3 bases and the V segment lost 6 bases, leaving 5 bases of the junction unmatched. The chain's CDR3 is CASSPGTSGVYEQYF. CDR3 nucleotide sequence: TGTGCCAGCAGCCCCGGGACTAGCGGGGTCTACGAGCAGTACTTC.

This clone was recorded a few times. The chain carries TRBV19 and TRBJ2-7; TRBD1 might be the D (5 bases). V was shortened by 6 bases and J by 3 bases, with 12 bases between the two germline ends. Germline CDR1 and CDR2: LNHDA and SQIVND (reference sequence). This CDR3 region has 13 residues. In DNA form, the CDR3 reads TGTGCCAGTAGCTCGACAGACCGCTACGAGCAGTACTTC. Encoded protein: CASSSTDRYEQYF.

This clone was seen a few times. The J gene is TRBJ2-7, the V gene TRBV11-1; 9 bases are a match to TRBD2. V was pared by 5 bases and J by 2 bases, with 10 bases of the junction left unmatched. This CDR3 contains 16 residues. In germline, CDR1 is SGHAT, CDR2 FQDESV (reference sequence). In nucleotides, the CDR3 is TGTGCCAGCAGCCTCCGCAACGCGGGAGGGACCTACGAGCAGTACTTC. Translating gives CASSLRNAGGTYEQYF.

The chain couples TRBV5-1 to TRBJ2-1; D is perhaps TRBD1 (6 bases). The germline V gene encodes CDR1 SGHRS and CDR2 YFSETQ. The CDR3 length is 15 residues. Trimming removed 8 bases at V and 0 bases at J, with 15 bases between. The CDR3 sequence: CASNNIGGSYNEQFF. The CDR3 DNA sequence: TGCGCCAGTAATAACATAGGGGGCTCCTACAATGAGCAGTTCTTC.

This clone was recorded only once. The chain uses TRBV19 and TRBJ1-5; perhaps TRBD1 as D (5 bases). The CDR3 loop spans 14 amino acids. Trimming took 5 bases from V and 5 from J, leaving 13 bases between them. In germline, CDR1 is LNHDA, CDR2 SQIVND (reference sequence). The CDR3 sequence is CASSVAVRDQPQHF. The CDR3 DNA is TGTGCCAGTAGTGTAGCGGTCAGGGATCAGCCCCAGCATTTT.

The V call is TRBV28, the J call TRBJ2-5; a weak D match, TRBD2 (6 bases). Germline assignment: CDR1 MDHEN and CDR2 SYDVKM. CDR3 size: 13 residues. V was pared by 11 bases and J by 3 bases, with 16 bases between. The CDR3 loop reads CAWGEPGKETQYF. CDR3 in DNA: TGTGCCTGGGGGGAACCTGGGAAAGAGACCCAGTACTTC.

The table lists this clone with a few counts. This chain connects TRBV10-3 to TRBJ2-7; 9 nucleotides agree with TRBD1. Per the germline V gene, CDR1 is ENHRY and CDR2 is SYGVKD. This CDR3 region has 17 residues. The V segment lost 4 bases and the J segment 2 bases; nucleotides outside the gene matches: 12. The CDR3 loop is CAISVPKQGAITYEQYF. The CDR3 bases are TGTGCCATCAGTGTCCCTAAACAGGGGGCTATCACCTACGAGCAGTACTTC.

This sequence joins TRBV24-1 and TRBJ1-2; tentatively, D is TRBD1 (6 bases). Germline V gene sequence: CDR1 KGHDR, CDR2 SFDVKD. V was trimmed by 7 bases and J by 5 bases, leaving 13 bases between them. This CDR3 region has 13 residues. CDR3 loop: CATSSGTPYGYTF. DNA of the CDR3: TGTGCCACCAGCTCCGGGACACCGTATGGCTACACCTTC.

The V and J genes are TRBV5-1 and TRBJ2-1; 8 positions match TRBD2. Looked up from germline, CDR1 is SGHRS and CDR2 is YFSETQ. The CDR3 loop spans 18 amino acids. Trimming at V came to 0 bases and at J to 2 bases, leaving 10 bases not matched to a gene. The CDR3, as DNA: TGCGCCAGCAGCTTGGCGGGGACTAGGGGCGGGGCCTACAATGAGCAGTTCTTC. It is translated as CASSLAGTRGGAYNEQFF. The full variable domain, with the rest looked up from reference TRBV5-1 and TRBJ2-1, is KAGVTQTPRYLIKTRGQQVTLSCSPISGHRSVSWYQQTPGQGLQFLFEYFSETQRNKGNFPGRFSGRQFSNSRSEMNVSTLELGDSALYLCASSLAGTRGGAYNEQFFGPGTRLTVL.

In its sample, this clone was seen a few times. V and J are TRBV27 and TRBJ2-1; 8 bases agree with TRBD2. The CDR3 sequence is 15 residues long. J was trimmed by 8 bases and V by 4 bases; bases with no gene match: 10. Germline V gene data show CDR1 as MNHEY and CDR2 as SMNVEV (reference sequence). In DNA, the CDR3 is TGTGCCAGCAGTTCCCAACCCGGGACTAGGTATGAGCAGTTCTTC. Translating it yields CASSSQPGTRYEQFF.

This chain joins TRBV4-1 and TRBJ2-2; 11 bases fit TRBD2. Per germline, CDR1 MGHRA and CDR2 YSYEKL. The J segment lost 1 base and the V segment lost 9 bases, leaving 4 bases of the junction unmatched. This CDR3 contains 15 residues. The CDR3 bases are TGCGCCAGTCGACTAGCGGGGTTGAACACCGGGGAGCTGTTTTTT. Translation: CASRLAGLNTGELFF.

The rearrangement joins TRBV5-5 to TRBJ2-2; possible D gene TRBD2, 6 bases. Germline V lookup: CDR1 SGHKS, CDR2 YYEKEE (reference sequence). Trimming removed 0 bases from V and 9 bases from J, with 9 bases in between. This CDR3 has 13 amino acids. The CDR3 sequence is CASSLDAGRELFF. Written as DNA, the CDR3 is TGTGCCAGCAGCTTGGACGCGGGGAGGGAGCTGTTTTTT.

This chain connects TRBV29-1 to TRBJ2-2, with D possibly TRBD1 on 5 matching bases. Between the trimmed V and J ends, which lost 0 bases and 0 bases, there was a span of 14 bases. Germline CDR1 reads SQVTM; CDR2 reads ANQGSEA. This CDR3 comprises 17 residues. As DNA, the CDR3 is TGCAGCGTTGAAGAAGCAGGGATAGACGCGAACACCGGGGAGCTGTTTTTT. It encodes CSVEEAGIDANTGELFF.

The gene calls are TRBV28 and TRBJ1-5; no clear D gene. CDR1 is MDHEN and CDR2 is SYDVKM in the germline V gene. CDR3 length equals 14 residues. The V and J ends lost 2 bases and 7 bases respectively, with 12 bases between them. The CDR3 bases are TGTGCCAGCAGTTTACTCCTTAGAATACAGCCCCAGCATTTT. Its protein product is CASSLLLRIQPQHF.

This clone was counted a few times. The chain employs TRBV24-1 and TRBJ2-5, with 9 bases that match TRBD1. CDR1 is KGHDR and CDR2 is SFDVKD in the germline V gene. Trimming cost V 0 bases and J 3 bases; bases outside gene matches: 1. The CDR3 length is 15 residues. The CDR3 is CATSDLRDREETQYF. CDR3 nucleotides: TGTGCCACCAGTGATTTGAGGGACAGGGAAGAGACCCAGTACTTC.

J is TRBJ2-2 and V is TRBV19, with a tentative D call TRBD1 (6 bases). CDR3 length: 13 residues. Deletions cut 5 bases from V and 4 bases from J, with 8 bases between. CDR1 and CDR2 from the germline V gene are LNHDA and SQIVND (reference sequence). The CDR3 is CASSSRGTGELFF. Here the CDR3 DNA reads TGTGCCAGTAGTTCCAGGGGCACCGGGGAGCTGTTTTTT.

V usage is TRBV15 and J usage is TRBJ2-7, with D unresolved. Germline V lookup: CDR1 LNHNV, CDR2 YYDKDF (reference sequence). The length of the CDR3 is 15 residues. V was clipped by 0 bases and J by 2 bases, with 11 bases between them. The CDR3 loop is CATSREEGRTYEQYF. In nucleotides, the CDR3 is TGTGCCACCAGCAGAGAGGAAGGCAGGACCTACGAGCAGTACTTC.

The chain employs TRBV10-3 and TRBJ2-7, with a weak D call TRBD2 (6 bases). V lost 10 bases to trimming and J lost 2 bases, with 18 bases between them. The CDR3 has 14 amino acids. Germline lookup yields CDR1 ENHRY and CDR2 SYGVKD. The CDR3 loop reads CATTVRGNPYEQYF. The CDR3 DNA follows: TGTGCCACCACCGTTCGGGGGAACCCCTACGAGCAGTACTTC.

The chain couples TRBV5-4 to TRBJ2-5, with TRBD2 as a possible D gene (5 bases). Germline V gene data show CDR1 as SGHNT and CDR2 as YYREEE (reference sequence). Trimming removed 4 bases from V and 5 bases from J, with 18 bases in between. The CDR3 consists of 15 residues. CDR3 bases: TGTGCCAGCAGCAAGGGTAGCGATACTGGGGAGACCCAGTACTTC. Its protein product is CASSKGSDTGETQYF.